These 28 T cell receptor beta chains share one sample of origin, sequenced in a study of read filtering for tumor transcriptome and immune sequencing. Molecular barcoded adaptors covering alpha/delta and beta/gamma chains were used on roughly 400 ng RNA. TCRdb passed the reads through MiXCR, listing each CDR3 protein once. The table records 90,000 to 95,000 distinct CDR3 sequences, roughly 21% of them present only once. The sequenced sample was a population of CD138-negative cells sorted from bone marrow. The receptors were sampled from a donor at least 40 years old with multiple myeloma.

In the case of this clonotype: A much larger clone differs from this one at a single base, so this may be a read error. The chain combines TRBV18 with TRBJ1-4, with D hard to call. In germline, CDR1 is KGHSH, CDR2 LQKENI. The CDR3 runs 13 residues. CDR3 nucleotides: TGTGCCAGCTCACCACCGACTAATGGAAAACTGTTTTTT. Translating gives CASSPPTNGKLFF.

With respect to this clonotype: This is likely an artifact of a read error, given a far larger clone one base away. This rearrangement joins TRBV2 to TRBJ2-5, with D perhaps TRBD1 or TRBD2 (5 bases each). CDR3 length equals 12 residues. Looked up from germline, CDR1 is SNHLY and CDR2 is FYNNEI. The CDR3, as DNA: TGTGCCAGCAGCCGGGGCTTAGAGACCCCGTACTTC. Translated, it gives CASSRGLETPYF.

This chain links TRBV4-1 with TRBJ2-1; 8 positions agree with TRBD2. V shed 5 bases, J shed 1 base, and the junction held 7 bases outside the gene matches. This CDR3 is built from 16 residues. CDR1 and CDR2 (germline): MGHRA, YSYEKL. CDR3 amino acids: CASSSAGGVSYNEQFF. The CDR3 DNA reads TGCGCCAGCAGCTCCGCCGGGGGGGTGTCCTACAATGAGCAGTTCTTC.

This clonotype was picked up a small number of times. This chain links TRBV5-6 with TRBJ2-3, with 13 bases identical to TRBD2. V shed 1 base and J 4 bases; nucleotides not matched to a gene: 3. Germline V gene sequence: CDR1 SGHDT, CDR2 YYEEEE. This CDR3 spans 16 amino acids. Here the CDR3 DNA reads TGTGCCAGCAGCTTGACTAGCGGGGGGGCTCCAGATACGCAGTATTTT. It codes for CASSLTSGGAPDTQYF.

This clonotype has only one observation. The chain combines TRBV9 with TRBJ1-5, with D uncertain. The V gene's germline CDR1 is SGDLS and CDR2 YYNGEE. The CDR3 loop spans 15 amino acids. V was pared by 0 bases and J by 2 bases, with 9 bases between. The CDR3 bases are TGTGCCAGCAGCGTAGAAGGGAATGGCAATCAGCCCCAGCATTTT. It specifies CASSVEGNGNQPQHF.

This clonotype was seen repeatedly, ten times or more. The chain employs TRBV28 and TRBJ1-5; 8 bases match TRBD1. The junction had 2 bases not matched to a gene; V was cut back by 6 bases and J by 4 bases. Germline CDR1 MDHEN, CDR2 SYDVKM. The CDR3 runs to 13 residues. The CDR3 DNA reads as TGTGCCAGCAGACAGGGGGGTAATCAGCCCCAGCATTTT. Translated, it gives CASRQGGNQPQHF.

In its sample, this clonotype was seen many times. The chain carries TRBV28 and TRBJ1-1; the match to TRBD1 covers 10 bases. CDR1 is MDHEN, CDR2 SYDVKM, per germline. The CDR3 is 17 residues long. V dropped 5 bases and J dropped 0; count of bases not matched to a gene: 9. The chain's CDR3 is CASSPGDRGHMNTEAFF. DNA of the CDR3: TGTGCCAGCAGTCCCGGCGACAGGGGGCATATGAACACTGAAGCTTTCTTT.

On this clonotype: This may be a read error, as it is one base from a much larger clone. The J gene is TRBJ2-7, the V gene TRBV21-1; no check of the table's D call, TRBD1, against the DNA was made. TRBV21-1 is classified as a pseudogene. The CDR3 is 15 residues long. CDR3 loop: CASNFTGLPFYEQYF. The CDR3 DNA reads TGTGCCAGCAATTTTACAGGGTTGCCTTTCTACGAGCAGTACTTC.

The table lists this clonotype with many counts. The V gene is TRBV27, the J gene TRBJ1-1, with D unresolved. V dropped 2 bases and J dropped 3 bases, with 10 bases sitting between them. Germline assignment: CDR1 MNHEY and CDR2 SMNVEV (reference sequence). The CDR3 consists of 14 residues. CDR3 sequence reads: CASSLGVLYTEAFF. DNA of the CDR3: TGTGCCAGCAGTTTAGGGGTACTTTACACTGAAGCTTTCTTT.

About this clonotype itself: This sequence may be a read error, since a much larger clone differs from it by one base. This sequence joins TRBV20-1 and TRBJ1-1; the D gene is possibly TRBD1 (5 bases). The CDR3 runs to 14 residues. Germline lookup yields CDR1 DFQATT and CDR2 SNEGSKA (reference sequence). Trimming took off 0 bases at V and 0 bases at J, with 8 bases between the two ends. The CDR3 is CSARDPGLNTEAFF. CDR3 sequence (DNA): TGCAGTGCTAGAGATCCAGGGCTGAACACTGAAGCTTTCTTT.

Ten or more counts support this clonotype. The V and J genes are TRBV29-1 and TRBJ1-1; D remains ambiguous. V shed 4 bases and J shed 1 base, with 10 bases lying between them. The CDR3 loop spans 13 amino acids. Germline CDR1 and CDR2: SQVTM and ANQGSEA. The CDR3 DNA is TGCAGCGTTGCCCCCTTCCCGAACACTGAAGCTTTCTTT. Protein sequence: CSVAPFPNTEAFF.

The sample holds many counts of this clonotype. The rearrangement joins TRBV29-1 to TRBJ2-1, with 8 bases lining up with TRBD2. Germline V gene lookup returns CDR1 SQVTM and CDR2 ANQGSEA. With V trimmed by 4 bases and J by 9 bases, 8 bases remained unmatched. The CDR3 covers 13 residues. CDR3 sequence reads: CSVAGGGSFEQFF. DNA of the CDR3: TGCAGCGTTGCGGGCGGGGGGTCATTTGAGCAGTTCTTC.

The chain couples TRBV6-2 or TRBV6-3 to TRBJ1-1, with no clear D. Trimming pared 2 bases from V and 5 bases from J, leaving 15 bases between. The CDR3 contains 15 residues. Germline V gene data show CDR1 as MNHEY and CDR2 as SVGEGT. Here the CDR3 DNA reads TGTGCCAGCAGTTACCAGCAAAGTAGAGGGACTGAAGCTTTCTTT. Residues: CASSYQQSRGTEAFF.

This clonotype was seen a few times. Since a much larger clone is just one base distant, this may be a read error. V gene TRBV7-9 combines with J gene TRBJ1-5; TRBD1 aligns across 9 bases. V shed 3 bases, J shed 6 bases, and the junction held 3 bases outside the gene matches. Germline CDR1 reads SEHNR; CDR2 reads FQNEAQ (reference sequence). The CDR3 loop spans 14 amino acids. The CDR3 DNA reads TGTGCCAGCAGCTTCGGACAGGGGATTCAGCCCCAGCATTTT. Translating it yields CASSFGQGIQPQHF.

The chain carries TRBV27 and TRBJ1-2, with unresolved D. This CDR3 region has 13 residues. V lost 1 base and J 2 bases, leaving 5 bases between the germline ends. Per the germline V gene, CDR1 is MNHEY and CDR2 is SMNVEV (reference sequence). CDR3 protein: CASSLYANYGYTF. CDR3 coding DNA: TGTGCCAGCAGTTTATATGCCAACTATGGCTACACCTTC.

In its sample, this clonotype was seen many times. The rearrangement links TRBV5-1 to TRBJ1-1; D is perhaps TRBD1 (5 bases). The CDR3 is 14 residues long. CDR1 and CDR2 (germline): SGHRS, YFSETQ. Trimming removed 4 bases at V and 7 bases at J, with 17 bases between. The CDR3 DNA reads TGCGCCAGCAGCATCATTCCCGGGGGGATTGAAGCTTTCTTT. It yields the protein CASSIIPGGIEAFF.

The chain combines TRBV7-9 with TRBJ2-1; maybe TRBD2 (7 bases). Germline V CDR1 and CDR2: SEHNR, FQNEAQ (reference sequence). Between the trimmed V and J ends, which lost 5 bases and 1 base, there was a span of 18 bases. The CDR3 has 17 residues. The CDR3 bases are TGTGCCAGCAGCGGCCGAGAAGGGGGAGGGTCCTACAATGAGCAGTTCTTC. Its protein is CASSGREGGGSYNEQFF.

Ten or more counts support this clonotype. This chain connects TRBV4-1 to TRBJ2-5; possibly TRBD1 for D (6 bases). CDR3 size: 15 residues. Germline lookup yields CDR1 MGHRA and CDR2 YSYEKL. Trimming took off 4 bases at V and 4 bases at J, with 16 bases between the two ends. CDR3 bases: TGCGCCAGCAGCCGGCTCCCAGGGGAAGTAGAGACCCAGTACTTC. Translation: CASSRLPGEVETQYF.

This clonotype was picked up many times. The rearrangement joins TRBV5-1 to TRBJ1-5, with D maybe TRBD1 (6 bases). This CDR3 spans 15 amino acids. Germline CDR1 is SGHRS and CDR2 is YFSETQ. V lost 0 bases and J 4 bases, leaving 11 bases between the germline ends. The CDR3 here is CASSLGPGANQPQHF. CDR3 sequence (DNA): TGCGCCAGCAGCTTGGGTCCAGGGGCAAATCAGCCCCAGCATTTT.

A remark on this clonotype: Only one base separates this from a far larger clonotype, so it likely reflects a read error. The chain carries TRBV11-3 and TRBJ1-4; perhaps TRBD1 as D (6 bases). Germline CDR1 SGHNT, CDR2 YENEEA. There are 15 residues in the CDR3. This chain's CDR3 is CASSPAATGNEELFF. DNA of the CDR3: TGTGCCAGCAGCCCAGCAGCAACAGGGAATGAAGAACTGTTTTTT.

This clonotype was recorded at least ten times. The chain has TRBV5-1 and TRBJ2-1; TRBD2 aligns across 8 bases. CDR1 and CDR2 (germline): SGHRS, YFSETQ. J was trimmed by 6 bases and V by 0 bases; bases with no gene match: 5. This CDR3 contains 15 residues. The CDR3 bases are TGCGCCAGCAGCTTGGCCGGGGGGGCCCCCAATGAGCAGTTCTTC. Residues: CASSLAGGAPNEQFF.

As to this clonotype: This could be a read error, since a much larger clone is one nucleotide away. The chain uses TRBV7-9 and TRBJ2-4, with 9 bases aligning to TRBD1. CDR3 size: 13 residues. V shed 4 bases and J 9 bases; nucleotides not matched to a gene: 4. Germline V gives CDR1 SEHNR, CDR2 FQNEAQ (reference sequence). CDR3 DNA sequence: TGTGCCAGCAGCTGGGGACAGGGATGCATTCAGTACTTC. It is translated as CASSWGQGCIQYF. Variable domain in full (rest from reference TRBV7-9 and TRBJ2-4): DTGVSQNPRHKITKRGQNVTFRCDPISEHNRLYWYRQTLGQGPEFLTYFQNEAQLEKSRLLSDRFSAERPKGSFSTLEIQRTEQGDSAMYLCASSWGQGCIQYFGAGTRLSVL.

This clonotype was detected ten times or more. The chain uses TRBV7-6 and TRBJ2-7; 9 nucleotides align to TRBD2. Germline V gives CDR1 SGHVS, CDR2 FNYEAQ. The trim removed 1 base at V and 1 base at J, leaving 11 bases unmatched. CDR3 length: 18 residues. CDR3 coding DNA: TGTGCCAGCAGCTTAGGGAGCGACGGCGGGGGGGCGTCCTACGAGCAGTACTTC. This encodes CASSLGSDGGGASYEQYF.

This clonotype came up many times. The chain recombines TRBV5-1 with TRBJ2-7; TRBD2 agrees at 9 bases. The germline V gene has CDR1 SGHRS and CDR2 YFSETQ. Trimming cost V 4 bases and J 3 bases; bases outside gene matches: 8. The CDR3 is 15 residues long. CDR3 loop: CASSAIAGADYEQYF. The CDR3 DNA is TGCGCCAGCAGCGCCATAGCGGGGGCTGACTACGAGCAGTACTTC.

This clonotype showed up just a few times. The rearrangement links TRBV6-1 to TRBJ2-1; the D call may be TRBD1 or TRBD2 (5 bases each). The germline V gene has CDR1 MNHNS and CDR2 SASEGT. The CDR3 covers 15 residues. V was shortened by 5 bases and J by 0 bases, with 11 bases between the two germline ends. For the CDR3, the DNA is TGTGCCAGCAGTCGGGCAGGGACCTCCTACAATGAGCAGTTCTTC. Protein sequence: CASSRAGTSYNEQFF.

This clonotype was picked up many times. The chain has TRBV5-1 and TRBJ2-1; weak D call: TRBD2 (6 bases). The length of the CDR3 is 16 residues. V lost 0 bases and J 7 bases, leaving 17 bases between the germline ends. Germline lookup yields CDR1 SGHRS and CDR2 YFSETQ. CDR3 in amino acids: CASSLEGVGGRNEQFF. In DNA form, the CDR3 reads TGCGCCAGCAGCTTGGAAGGGGTGGGGGGAAGGAATGAGCAGTTCTTC.

This clonotype has a count of ten or more. The chain couples TRBV5-1 to TRBJ2-7; D may correspond to TRBD1 or TRBD2 (5 bases each). Deletions cut 0 bases from V and 2 bases from J, with 12 bases between. CDR1 and CDR2 (germline): SGHRS, YFSETQ. CDR3 size: 15 residues. CDR3 nucleotide sequence: TGCGCCAGCAGCTTGGGGGGGACGCCACCCTACGAGCAGTACTTC. It is translated as CASSLGGTPPYEQYF.

This clonotype was picked up many times. The chain joins TRBV5-1 to TRBJ2-5; 9 bases agree with TRBD1. The CDR3 has 14 residues. The trim removed 0 bases at V and 5 bases at J, leaving 2 bases unmatched. Germline assignment: CDR1 SGHRS and CDR2 YFSETQ. This CDR3 reads CASSLGQGEETQYF. The CDR3 region has the DNA TGCGCCAGCAGCTTGGGACAGGGGGAGGAGACCCAGTACTTC.